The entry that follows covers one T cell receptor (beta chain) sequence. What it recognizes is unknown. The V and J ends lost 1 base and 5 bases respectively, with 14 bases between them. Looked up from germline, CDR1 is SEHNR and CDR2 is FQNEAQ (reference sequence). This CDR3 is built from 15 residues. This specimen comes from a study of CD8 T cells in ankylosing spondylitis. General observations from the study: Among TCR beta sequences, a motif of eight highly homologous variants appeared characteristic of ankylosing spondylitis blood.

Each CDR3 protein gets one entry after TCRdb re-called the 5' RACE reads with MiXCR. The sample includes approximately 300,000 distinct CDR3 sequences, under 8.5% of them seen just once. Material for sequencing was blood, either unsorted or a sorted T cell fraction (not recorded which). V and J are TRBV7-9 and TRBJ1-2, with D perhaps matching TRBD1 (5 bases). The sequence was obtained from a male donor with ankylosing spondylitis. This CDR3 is CASSLESYRGYGYTF. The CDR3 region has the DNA TGTGCCAGCAGCTTAGAATCTTATCGGGGGTATGGCTACACCTTC.